This T cell receptor beta chain was retrieved from a study of shared clonotypes between healthy human individuals (dated by TCRdb to 2020 to 2021). Study-level background: The cohort included three men and two women between 18 and 49 years of age. For each donor, CD4 naive and CD4 memory were each given three plates, CD8 naive was given two plates, and CD8 memory was given one plate. Each donor's leukapheresis produced roughly between roughly 0.85 and 10 billion PBMCs. To estimate repertoire size and how much clonotypes are shared between individuals, the study performed deep sequencing of blood TCR repertoires from about 5 healthy adults. Libraries were prepared and TCR repertoires were sequenced by different laboratories using diverse techniques, in order to increase sequencing depth and limit assay-specific biases.

CD8 naive samples were obtained by positive selection for CCR7 among CD45RO-negative cells, yielding a CD45RA+CCR7+ population from which TemRA cells were excluded. The donors were healthy, HIV-negative adults who had no recently reported acute infections or vaccinations. Every donor was a Caucasian adult residing in Nashville, Tennessee, USA. Blood was obtained by leukapheresis, after which PBMCs were separated by Ficoll-Histopaque density gradient centrifugation and cryopreserved in liquid nitrogen vapor phase. Analytical flow cytometry was used to check the purity and quantity of each magnetically sorted T cell population. Each sorted fraction had its genomic DNA isolated and then quantified by UV absorbance on a Nanodrop 2000c. This clone was seen more than once but under ten times. Which antigen it targets is not known. No qualities accompany the bases; no much larger clone lies one base away.

The full study reports these points: Across four donors, around 5.4% of naive CD4, around 3.3% of naive CD8, under 2.5% of memory CD4, and 0.4% of memory CD8 clonotypes were shared. Only blood was sampled, and tissue TCR repertoires likely differ from those in blood. Based on pairwise subsampling, the degree of clonotype sharing among donors was expected to be affected by sequencing depth. Larger estimated clonotype richness was generally found for naive subsets than for memory subsets. Clonotypes shared by all four sorted-subset donors showed higher generation probabilities than non-shared clonotypes. The genetic and exposure-history diversity represented was limited by the small number of donors. Even with the large sequencing depth, rarefaction of the sorted-subset datasets indicated that sequencing was incomplete.

TCR CDR3 regions were amplified from genomic DNA by multiplex PCR using the deep immunoSEQ assay. For each cell subset, the extracted genomic DNA was distributed evenly across all wells of several immunoSEQ 96-well plates, and each plate served as one replicate. For sorted subsets, approximately 0.2 ug of genomic DNA, equivalent to about 30,000 T cell genomes, went into each replicate PCR. The purified libraries were quantified using a Qubit 3.0 fluorometer, sized with a Bioanalyzer 2100, and then quantified again using the KAPA Library Quantification kit. Every immunoSEQ 96-well plate was sequenced on a separate single-read 150-cycle Illumina NextSeq 550 flow cell. As for the authors' bioinformatics: The immunoSEQ output contained only junctional sequences without quality scores, so filtering could not match that applied to full-length reads. Sequences were annotated with PyIR, a Python wrapper for IgBLAST v1.9, and V/J genes and CDR3 were assigned using IMGT germline references. Reads were filtered out if the reads had weak V/J assignments (E-value above 1e-6), no CDR3, stop codons, out-of-frame junctions, or ambiguous translated residues. V3J clonotypes were defined as sequences sharing an identical inferred V gene, J gene, and CDR3 amino acid sequence. To compute the percentage overlap between repertoires, the number of shared unique clonotypes was divided by the size of the smaller repertoire. RTK rarefaction, the Chao1 estimator, and Recon v2.1 estimates of unobserved clonotypes were used to assess repertoire richness. OLGA was used to compute generation probabilities for all TCRbeta clonotypes that the gDNA method yielded from four donors. In TCRdb, the immuneACCESS table is reduced to in-frame sequences with V and J assigned. These tables do not hold every clone; where another copy was compared, an unresolved V gene accounts for under half, and the others remain unexplained. The V and J calls and clone size are taken from that table; D and trimming were inferred from the DNA. The sample table contains hundreds of thousands of clones; only one count was recorded for around 90% of them. Nearly 25% of the sample rests with the top ten.

This sequence originates from a man aged 30-40 years in good health. Sequenced input: naive CD8+ T cells sorted from blood. The cell subset or site label on this specimen signifies: CD45RA+CCR7+.

The nucleotides are TGTGCCAGCAGCTTATCAGCCGGCACTGAAGCTTTCTTT. This encodes CASSLSAGTEAFF. The chain employs TRBV7-7 and TRBJ1-1; no D gene call is confident. Reading from cysteine to phenylalanine, the CDR3 counts 13 amino acids. Only the CDR3 part of the read is kept: 39 bases, read in frame from the first base. Looking up the germline V gene (reference sequence) yields CDR1 SSHAT and CDR2 FNYEAQ. The V and J ends are trimmed by 2 bases and 4 bases, leaving 8 bases between them.